Following are 20 T cell receptor beta chains from one sample sequenced in a study of long-term antiretroviral therapy in people with HIV. The assay used was immunoSEQ (version v3.0), run at survey level. The repertoire was sequenced with immunoSEQ multiplex PCR; TCRdb's copy has only in-frame clones and lacks some. The sample records around 20,000 clones, 70% to 85% being singletons. The specimen was unsorted PBMCs, collected 0.9 years after starting antiretroviral therapy. The receptors stem from a man aged 18 to 30 with HIV.

The rearrangement links TRBV11-2 to TRBJ1-4, with a weak D call TRBD1 (5 bases). CDR3 length: 14 amino acids. Germline V gene sequence: CDR1 SGHAT, CDR2 FQNNGV. Trimming pared 0 bases from V and 8 bases from J, leaving 10 bases between. This chain's CDR3 is CASSLEGASEKLFF. The CDR3 nucleotides read TGTGCCAGCAGCTTAGAAGGGGCGAGCGAAAAACTGTTTTTT.

By sample share, this clone is large. The chain recombines TRBV7-3 with TRBJ2-3; tentative D call: TRBD2 (6 bases). V lost 5 bases and J 0 bases, leaving 12 bases between the germline ends. Germline values: CDR1 SGHTA, CDR2 FQGTGA. The CDR3 is made up of 15 amino acids. The CDR3 nucleotides read TGTGCCAGCAGCCGTCTAGCGAAGAGCACAGATACGCAGTATTTT. Protein sequence: CASSRLAKSTDTQYF. Filled out from reference TRBV7-3 and TRBJ2-3, the complete variable domain reads GAGVSQTPSNKVTEKGKYVELRCDPISGHTALYWYRQSLGQGPEFLIYFQGTGAADDSGLPNDRFFAVRPEGSVSTLKIQRTERGDSAVYLCASSRLAKSTDTQYFGPGTRLTVL.

The chain uses TRBV2 and TRBJ2-5, with 12 bases that match TRBD2. V gave up 11 bases and J gave up 4 bases; unmatched junction bases: 20. The CDR3 loop spans 18 amino acids. CDR1 SNHLY and CDR2 FYNNEI come from the germline V gene. The CDR3 spells CAVLREASGGDAGETQYF. Written as DNA, the CDR3 is TGTGCCGTCCTCCGGGAGGCTAGCGGGGGGGATGCGGGAGAGACCCAGTACTTC.

The gene calls are TRBV28 and TRBJ2-3, with a weak D call TRBD1 (5 bases). The V end was cut by 5 bases, the J end by 2 bases, with 11 bases between. This CDR3 is built from 14 residues. Germline V lookup: CDR1 MDHEN, CDR2 SYDVKM. Written as DNA, the CDR3 is TGTGCCAGCAGTGCTGACAGCCTCACAGATACGCAGTATTTT. Translating it yields CASSADSLTDTQYF.

This clone was recorded once. In nucleotides, the CDR3 is TGTGCCAGCAGCCCGCGGGCAACAGGGGGGGGATACGAGCAGTACTTC. It is translated as CASSPRATGGGYEQYF. The genes are TRBV13 and TRBJ2-7; weak D call: TRBD1 (8 bases). This CDR3 contains 16 residues. The V gene's germline CDR1 is PRHDT and CDR2 FYEKMQ (reference sequence). V was shortened by 5 bases and J by 4 bases, with 21 bases between the two germline ends. Full variable domain (remainder filled in from reference TRBV13 and TRBJ2-7): AAGVIQSPRHLIKEKRETATLKCYPIPRHDTVYWYQQGPGQDPQFLISFYEKMQSDKGSIPDRFSAQQFSDYHSELNMSSLELGDSALYFCASSPRATGGGYEQYFGPGTRLTVT.

V gene TRBV7-6 combines with J gene TRBJ2-7; 8 bases are a match to TRBD2. The ends lost 0 bases at V and 2 bases at J; junction bases unmatched: 6. The CDR3 runs to 16 residues. Germline V lookup: CDR1 SGHVS, CDR2 FNYEAQ. The CDR3 here is CASSLAVAGITYEQYF. CDR3 DNA: TGTGCCAGCAGCTTAGCAGTAGCGGGGATCACCTACGAGCAGTACTTC.

This clone is large within its sample. This sequence joins TRBV7-3 and TRBJ1-1, with D hard to call. Trimming left V 3 bases short and J 0 bases short, with 5 bases between. Per the germline V gene, CDR1 is SGHTA and CDR2 is FQGTGA. The CDR3 contains 13 residues. CDR3 DNA: TGTGCCAGCAGCTTTAGGGTGAACACTGAAGCTTTCTTT. The encoded protein is CASSFRVNTEAFF.

The V call is TRBV18, the J call TRBJ2-7; D could derive from TRBD1 or TRBD2 (5 bases each). CDR3 length: 12 residues. Trimming cost V 6 bases and J 3 bases, with 9 bases left between them. Germline V gene data show CDR1 as KGHSH and CDR2 as LQKENI. The CDR3 DNA sequence: TGTGCCAGCTCTAGGGACCTCTACGAGCAGTACGTC. Translating it yields CASSRDLYEQYV.

This clone was recorded only once. The chain has TRBV28 and TRBJ2-7; D uncertain. The ends were cut back, 4 bases at V and 1 base at J, with 5 bases in the middle. This CDR3 region has 12 residues. Germline CDR1 is MDHEN and CDR2 is SYDVKM. CDR3 sequence: CASSWISYEQYF. In DNA, the CDR3 is TGTGCCAGCAGTTGGATTTCCTACGAGCAGTACTTC.

Here the CDR3 DNA reads TGTGCCAGCAGAACAAGGGGTCACGGGGCTCTAGCTAACTATGGCTACACCTTC. It encodes CASRTRGHGALANYGYTF. This chain connects TRBV27 to TRBJ1-2; D may be TRBD1 (5 bases). Germline assignment: CDR1 MNHEY and CDR2 SMNVEV (reference sequence). Trimming removed 6 bases from V and 0 bases from J, with 23 bases in between. This CDR3 spans 18 amino acids.

The chain has TRBV10-2 and TRBJ1-5, with D possibly TRBD1 on 5 matching bases. The CDR3 extends over 15 amino acids. Germline CDR1 is WSHSY and CDR2 is SAAADI. V was shortened by 6 bases and J by 0 bases, with 12 bases between the two germline ends. CDR3 nucleotides: TGCGCCAGCAGCTTTGACAGTTATAGCAATCAGCCCCAGCATTTT. It specifies CASSFDSYSNQPQHF.

The chain has TRBV2 and TRBJ1-2; no clear D gene. Germline CDR1 and CDR2: SNHLY and FYNNEI. The CDR3 is 15 amino acids. Trimming pared 1 base from V and 3 bases from J, leaving 12 bases between. The CDR3 DNA sequence: TGTGCCAGCAGTGAAGGTCTTTGGAGGGACTATGGCTACACCTTC. It codes for CASSEGLWRDYGYTF. The whole variable domain, remainder taken from reference TRBV2 and TRBJ1-2, is EPEVTQTPSHQVTQMGQEVILRCVPISNHLYFYWYRQILGQKVEFLVSFYNNEISEKSEIFDDQFSVERPDGSNFTLKIRSTKLEDSAMYFCASSEGLWRDYGYTFGSGTRLTVV.

The rearrangement uses TRBV4-1 and TRBJ1-2; D remains ambiguous. Germline CDR1 is MGHRA and CDR2 is YSYEKL. CDR3 length equals 13 residues. Trimming removed 4 bases at V and 0 bases at J, with 6 bases between. CDR3 residues: CASSPSSNYGYTF. The CDR3 coding sequence is TGCGCCAGCAGCCCCTCCTCTAACTATGGCTACACCTTC.

Written as DNA, the CDR3 is TGTGCTAGTGGCCCCACAGCCTCTGGAAACACCATATATTTT. Translating gives CASGPTASGNTIYF. The V gene is TRBV12-5, the J gene TRBJ1-3, with no clear D. The V gene lost 6 bases and the J gene lost 0 bases, with 9 bases spanning the gap. The CDR3 loop spans 14 amino acids. Germline V gene sequence: CDR1 LGHNT, CDR2 FRNRAP. The full variable domain, in which reference TRBV12-5 and TRBJ1-3 provide the parts outside the CDR3, is DARVTQTPRHKVTEMGQEVTMRCQPILGHNTVFWYRQTMMQGLELLAYFRNRAPLDDSGMPKDRFSAEMPDATLATLKIQPSEPRDSAVYFCASGPTASGNTIYFGEGSWLTVV.

This sequence joins TRBV18 and TRBJ2-5; 7 bases line up with TRBD1. Unmatched junction bases numbered 5, after V lost 3 bases and J lost 1 base. The V gene's germline CDR1 is KGHSH and CDR2 LQKENI. CDR3 length: 15 residues. The CDR3 region is CASSPNGDSQETQYF. CDR3 in DNA: TGTGCCAGCTCACCGAATGGGGACAGCCAAGAGACCCAGTACTTC.

The chain uses TRBV7-9 and TRBJ2-3, with D perhaps TRBD2 (5 bases). Trimming took off 5 bases at V and 2 bases at J, with 11 bases between the two ends. Germline V gene sequence: CDR1 SEHNR, CDR2 FQNEAQ (reference sequence). The CDR3 consists of 14 residues. The CDR3 region has the DNA TGTGCCAGCAGCCAACGGACTGCCACAGATACGCAGTATTTT. This encodes CASSQRTATDTQYF.

This chain links TRBV10-3 with TRBJ1-2, with 9 bases identical to TRBD1. J lost 7 bases, V lost 11 bases, and 11 bases had no gene match. This CDR3 has 13 residues. CDR1 ENHRY and CDR2 SYGVKD come from the germline V gene. The CDR3 nucleotides are TGTGCCGCCGCCGGGACAGGGAGGTTTGGCTACACCTTC. It yields the protein CAAAGTGRFGYTF.

The genes are TRBV5-6 and TRBJ2-1; D not certain. Germline V gives CDR1 SGHDT, CDR2 YYEEEE. Trimming left V 0 bases short and J 12 bases short, with 13 bases between. This CDR3 is built from 13 residues. CDR3 nucleotides: TGTGCCAGCAGCTTGGGGCCCACTTGGGGGCAGTTCTTC. Translation gives CASSLGPTWGQFF. Using reference TRBV5-6 and TRBJ2-1 for the parts outside the CDR3, the full variable domain is DAGVTQSPTHLIKTRGQQVTLRCSPKSGHDTVSWYQQALGQGPQFIFQYYEEEERQRGNFPDRFSGHQFPNYSSELNVNALLLGDSALYLCASSLGPTWGQFFGPGTRLTVL.

In this sample, this clone turned up a few times. The chain joins TRBV5-1 to TRBJ1-1; no clear D. Germline V gives CDR1 SGHRS, CDR2 YFSETQ. Trimming took 0 bases from V and 4 from J, leaving 16 bases between them. This CDR3 comprises 16 residues. The CDR3 reads CASSLGSGLTSTEAFF. CDR3 DNA: TGCGCCAGCAGCTTGGGGTCCGGGTTGACGAGCACTGAAGCTTTCTTT.

By share of the sample, this clone is medium-sized. The chain employs TRBV2 and TRBJ2-1, with D perhaps TRBD1 or TRBD2 (5 bases each). The V and J ends lost 6 bases and 4 bases respectively, with 19 bases between them. The CDR3 has 16 amino acids. Germline assignment: CDR1 SNHLY and CDR2 FYNNEI. The CDR3 reads CASRAPGTLKYNEQFF. As DNA, the CDR3 is TGTGCCAGCAGAGCCCCCGGGACCCTAAAATACAATGAGCAGTTCTTC.